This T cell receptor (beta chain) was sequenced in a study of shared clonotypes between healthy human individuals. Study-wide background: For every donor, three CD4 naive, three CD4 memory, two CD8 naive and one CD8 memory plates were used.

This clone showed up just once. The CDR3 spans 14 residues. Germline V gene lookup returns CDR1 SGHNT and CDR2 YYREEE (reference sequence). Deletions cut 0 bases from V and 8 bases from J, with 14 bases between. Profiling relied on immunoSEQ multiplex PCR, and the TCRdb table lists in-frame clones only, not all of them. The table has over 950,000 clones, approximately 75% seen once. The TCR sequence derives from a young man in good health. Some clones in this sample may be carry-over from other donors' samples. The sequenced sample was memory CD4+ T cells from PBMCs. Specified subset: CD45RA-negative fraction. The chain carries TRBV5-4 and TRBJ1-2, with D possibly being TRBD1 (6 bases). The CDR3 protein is CASSLDRVKGGYTF. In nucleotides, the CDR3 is TGTGCCAGCAGCTTGGACAGGGTGAAGGGAGGCTACACCTTC.